The 22 T cell receptor beta chains presented below share a single source sample, sequenced in a study of blood T cell repertoires in COVID-19. The protocol was immunoSEQ multiplex PCR, while the TCRdb copy is restricted to in-frame clones and leaves out a portion. The table shows about 190,000 clones, with under 80% occurring only once. The sample taken for sequencing was peripheral blood. These receptors all come from a man in his forties or fifties who had recovered from COVID-19.

The chain uses TRBV19 and TRBJ2-1; TRBD1 matches 7 bases. CDR3 length: 15 residues. CDR1 and CDR2 (germline): LNHDA, SQIVND (reference sequence). The CDR3 region has the DNA TGTGCGTCAGCAGGGGACAGTGGGGGTTACAATGAGCAGTTCTTC. Its translation: CASAGDSGGYNEQFF.

CDR3 amino acids: CASSSDRGANTGELFF. The CDR3 DNA follows: TGTGCCAGCAGCTCGGACAGGGGGGCGAACACCGGGGAGCTGTTTTTT. This chain connects TRBV7-9 to TRBJ2-2; 10 bases align to TRBD1. The CDR3 length is 16 residues. The germline CDR1 and CDR2 sequences are SEHNR and FQNEAQ (reference sequence). V shed 4 bases and J 0 bases; nucleotides not matched to a gene: 2.

This rearrangement joins TRBV29-1 to TRBJ1-2, with TRBD1 matching 10 bases. The germline V gene has CDR1 SQVTM and CDR2 ANQGSEA. Trimming cost V 6 bases and J 7 bases; bases outside gene matches: 8. The CDR3 is made up of 13 amino acids. CDR3 protein: CSVRGQGEGGYTF. Here the CDR3 DNA reads TGCAGCGTACGAGGACAGGGGGAGGGTGGCTACACCTTC.

The chain uses TRBV29-1 and TRBJ1-2, with D perhaps TRBD1 (5 bases). Germline CDR1 and CDR2: SQVTM and ANQGSEA. Trimming stripped 7 bases from V and 4 bases from J, with 22 bases between. The CDR3 consists of 15 residues. CDR3: CSDIKGQGMPYGYTF. The DNA for the CDR3 is TGCAGCGACATAAAGGGGCAGGGCATGCCCTATGGCTACACCTTC. The variable domain in full, completed from reference TRBV29-1 and TRBJ1-2, reads SAVISQKPSRDICQRGTSLTIQCQVDSQVTMMFWYRQQPGQSLTLIATANQGSEATYESGFVIDKFPISRPNLTFSTLTVSNMSPEDSSIYLCSDIKGQGMPYGYTFGSGTRLTVV.

V and J are TRBV12-3 or TRBV12-4 and TRBJ2-2; D uncertain. Trimming removed 3 bases from V and 7 bases from J, with 3 bases in between. The CDR3 has 11 residues. The DNA for the CDR3 is TGTGCCAGCAGTTTCATCGGGGAGCTGTTTTTT. It codes for CASSFIGELFF.

The chain recombines TRBV19 with TRBJ2-1; TRBD2 aligns across 13 bases. This CDR3 comprises 15 residues. Germline V gene data show CDR1 as LNHDA and CDR2 as SQIVND (reference sequence). The V gene end was trimmed by 7 bases and the J gene end by 8 bases; junction bases not matched to a gene: 8. CDR3 nucleotides: TGTGCCAGTACCCATCGGACTAGCGGGAGCTATGAGCAGTTCTTC. Translation: CASTHRTSGSYEQFF.

The V call is TRBV5-1, the J call TRBJ2-1; D is undetermined. Germline lookup yields CDR1 SGHRS and CDR2 YFSETQ. This CDR3 region has 11 residues. V lost 2 bases and J 10 bases, leaving 7 bases between the germline ends. The CDR3 loop is CASSFQTEQFF. CDR3 nucleotides: TGCGCCAGCAGCTTTCAGACAGAGCAGTTCTTC.

The chain uses TRBV21-1 and TRBJ2-7; the table's TRBD1 call for D was not verified on the DNA. TRBV21-1 is a pseudogene locus. This CDR3 contains 14 residues. CDR3: CASSKGDRISQQYF. DNA of the CDR3: TGTGCCAGCAGCAAAGGGGACAGGATTTCCCAGCAGTACTTC.

The chain has TRBV14 and TRBJ1-3; possible D gene TRBD1, 5 bases. Deletions cut 5 bases from V and 4 bases from J, with 12 bases between. Germline V CDR1 and CDR2: SGHDN, FVKESK. The CDR3 is 14 residues long. This CDR3 reads CASSRGIEGNTIYF. The CDR3 region has the DNA TGTGCCAGCAGCAGGGGAATTGAAGGAAACACCATATATTTT.

The V gene is TRBV7-8, the J gene TRBJ2-7, with TRBD2 matching over 14 bases. V lost 0 bases, J lost 2 bases, and 6 bases stayed unmatched. This CDR3 spans 18 amino acids. Germline loops: CDR1 SGHVS, CDR2 FQNEAQ. CDR3 sequence reads: CASSLAGLAGASTYEQYF. The CDR3 DNA reads TGTGCCAGCAGCTTAGCGGGACTAGCGGGAGCTTCTACCTACGAGCAGTACTTC.

The rearrangement links TRBV6-6 to TRBJ1-4; a weak D match, TRBD1 (6 bases). The length of the CDR3 is 15 residues. The germline gives CDR1 MNHNY, CDR2 SVGAGI (reference sequence). The V gene lost 8 bases and the J gene lost 8 bases, with 21 bases spanning the gap. The CDR3 sequence is CASCPDGQPDEKLFF. CDR3 sequence (DNA): TGTGCCAGCTGTCCCGACGGACAGCCAGACGAAAAACTGTTTTTT.

This chain connects TRBV20-1 to TRBJ2-7, with a possible D match to TRBD2 (5 bases). CDR1 and CDR2 from the germline V gene are DFQATT and SNEGSKA (reference sequence). The V end was cut by 3 bases, the J end by 2 bases, with 17 bases between. This CDR3 is 15 amino acids long. The CDR3 sequence: CSASEIWESAYEQYF. DNA for the CDR3: TGCAGTGCTAGTGAGATTTGGGAGTCTGCCTACGAGCAGTACTTC.

The rearrangement links TRBV7-8 to TRBJ2-7; 11 bases are shared with TRBD2. This CDR3 region has 16 residues. The V segment lost 2 bases and the J segment 0 bases; nucleotides outside the gene matches: 3. The germline V gene encodes CDR1 SGHVS and CDR2 FQNEAQ. Here the CDR3 reads CASSLLTSGSSYEQYF. The CDR3 DNA reads TGTGCCAGCAGCTTATTAACTAGCGGGAGCTCCTACGAGCAGTACTTC.

This chain connects TRBV29-1 to TRBJ1-3; tentatively, D is TRBD1 (5 bases). Trimming removed 3 bases at V and 8 bases at J, with 8 bases between. The CDR3 is 11 amino acids. Germline V CDR1 and CDR2: SQVTM, ANQGSEA. CDR3 sequence: CSVEGGDTIYF. CDR3 DNA: TGCAGCGTTGAGGGGGGGGACACCATATATTTT.

The rearrangement uses TRBV7-9 and TRBJ2-1; 7 nucleotides match TRBD2. This CDR3 has 15 residues. V lost 7 bases to trimming and J lost 9 bases; unmatched junction nucleotides: 15. The V gene's germline CDR1 is SEHNR and CDR2 FQNEAQ (reference sequence). CDR3 sequence reads: CASTYFGGSGIEQFF. The CDR3 bases are TGTGCCAGCACCTACTTCGGCGGGAGTGGGATTGAGCAGTTCTTC.

The chain employs TRBV5-1 and TRBJ1-2, with D tentatively TRBD1 (6 bases). In germline, CDR1 is SGHRS, CDR2 YFSETQ. V lost 2 bases and J 2 bases, leaving 10 bases between the germline ends. The CDR3 sequence is 14 residues long. CDR3 sequence reads: CASSFTQGNYGYTF. For the CDR3, the DNA is TGCGCCAGCAGCTTCACCCAGGGGAACTATGGCTACACCTTC.

V gene TRBV6-1 combines with J gene TRBJ1-1; weak D call: TRBD1 (6 bases). The germline V and J ends were trimmed by 2 bases and 3 bases, with 10 bases remaining between them. The CDR3 is made up of 14 amino acids. Germline CDR1 is MNHNS and CDR2 is SASEGT. Written as DNA, the CDR3 is TGTGCCAGCAGTGAATCACAGGGCTACACTGAAGCTTTCTTT. Translating it yields CASSESQGYTEAFF.

This rearrangement joins TRBV10-3 to TRBJ2-6, with D perhaps TRBD2 (6 bases). The CDR3 is 15 residues long. Per germline, CDR1 ENHRY and CDR2 SYGVKD. Trimming pared 3 bases from V and 2 bases from J, leaving 8 bases between. The CDR3 coding sequence is TGTGCCATCAGTGAAGGAGGGGCTGGGGCCAACGTCCTGACTTTC. Amino acid sequence: CAISEGGAGANVLTF.

This clone has more than one count but fewer than ten. The chain uses TRBV6-2 or TRBV6-3 and TRBJ2-1, with 9 bases fitting TRBD2. The junction had 5 bases not matched to a gene; V was cut back by 5 bases and J by 6 bases. Germline V CDR1 and CDR2: MNHEY, SVGEGT. CDR3 size: 14 residues. CDR3 residues: CASSPGLASNEQFF. The DNA for the CDR3 is TGTGCCAGCAGTCCGGGACTAGCAAGCAATGAGCAGTTCTTC.

This clone was recorded only once. The chain recombines TRBV7-3 with TRBJ2-1; D remains unclear. The V gene lost 5 bases and the J gene lost 0 bases, with 11 bases spanning the gap. The CDR3 runs to 15 residues. In germline, CDR1 is SGHTA, CDR2 FQGTGA. In DNA form, the CDR3 reads TGTGCCAGCAGCCCGTACAGAGTCTCCTACAATGAGCAGTTCTTC. Its protein is CASSPYRVSYNEQFF.

The chain links TRBV28 to TRBJ1-5, with a weak D call TRBD1 (6 bases). Looked up from germline, CDR1 is MDHEN and CDR2 is SYDVKM. The V end was cut by 2 bases, the J end by 4 bases, with 9 bases between. The length of the CDR3 is 14 residues. The CDR3 sequence is CASSLPGDNQPQHF. The CDR3 DNA follows: TGTGCCAGCAGTTTACCAGGGGATAATCAGCCCCAGCATTTT.

V usage is TRBV6-5 and J usage is TRBJ1-2; 9 nucleotides match TRBD1. CDR3 length equals 15 residues. V lost 6 bases to trimming and J lost 8 bases; unmatched junction nucleotides: 13. In germline, CDR1 is MNHEY, CDR2 SVGAGI. The CDR3 DNA reads TGTGCCAGCAGCCGCATGGGACAGGGTCTAAGCGGCTACACCTTC. This encodes CASSRMGQGLSGYTF.